The clone carrying this TCR beta chain was counted at least ten times. This sample was taken from a study of tumor and adjacent non-tumor tissue in lung cancer. Germline V lookup: CDR1 MNHNS, CDR2 SASEGT. CDR3 length: 14 residues. Trimming removed 3 bases at V and 2 bases at J, with 9 bases between. TCRbeta libraries were built with three rounds of nested PCR, modified from ARM-PCR. TCRdb re-analysed the multiplex PCR reads in MiXCR, keeping a single row per CDR3 protein. Among more than 85,000 distinct CDR3 sequences, roughly 80% were seen once, and the ten largest hold around 37%. RNA was extracted from bulk tissue without any cell sorting.

The source of this sequence is a woman aged 55-70 years with non-small cell lung cancer. The sequenced sample consisted of lung tumor tissue. The chain joins TRBV6-1 to TRBJ2-3; the D is unclear. CDR3 sequence reads: CASSDGQTTDTQYF. CDR3 in DNA: TGTGCCAGCAGTGATGGTCAGACCACAGATACGCAGTATTTT.